One sample yielded the 10 T cell receptor beta chains listed below, sequenced in a study of CD8+CD57+ T cells in acquired aplastic anemia. Template material for TCR beta VDJ and CDR3 profiling consisted of genomic DNA. TCRdb passed the reads through MiXCR, listing each CDR3 protein once. The sample holds some 160,000 distinct CDR3 sequences, roughly half seen once. Patients picked for sequencing had shown CD8+CD57+ cell expansion detected by flow cytometry. Sequencing was done on a sample of sorted CD4+, CD8+, or CD8+CD57+ T cells (not recorded which) from PBMCs. The receptors shown here come from a human donor with aplastic anemia.

The rearrangement joins TRBV6-5 to TRBJ2-4; 9 nucleotides line up with TRBD1. This CDR3 is 15 amino acids long. Germline V gene lookup returns CDR1 MNHEY and CDR2 SVGAGI. Trimming cost V 2 bases and J 8 bases; bases outside gene matches: 7. The CDR3 loop is CASSYGTGREDIQYF. The CDR3 DNA follows: TGTGCCAGCAGTTACGGGACAGGGAGGGAGGACATTCAGTACTTC.

Ten or more counts support this clonotype. This rearrangement joins TRBV13 to TRBJ1-2; the match to TRBD1 covers 7 bases. Germline CDR1 and CDR2: PRHDT and FYEKMQ (reference sequence). The trim removed 0 bases at V and 2 bases at J, leaving 6 bases unmatched. This CDR3 contains 16 residues. The CDR3 coding sequence is TGTGCCAGCAGCTTAGGGGGGGGACAGTGGAACTATGGCTACACCTTC. Translated, it gives CASSLGGGQWNYGYTF.

Only one count was recorded for this clonotype. The V and J genes are TRBV19 and TRBJ1-5; 7 nucleotides align to TRBD1. The length of the CDR3 is 13 residues. V shed 10 bases, J shed 7 bases, and the junction held 10 bases outside the gene matches. The germline gives CDR1 LNHDA, CDR2 SQIVND (reference sequence). CDR3 nucleotides: TGTGCCACCAGGGACAGCGCCCAACAGCCCCAGCATTTT. Translation gives CATRDSAQQPQHF.

This rearrangement joins TRBV20-1 to TRBJ2-4; a weak D match, TRBD2 (5 bases). CDR1 DFQATT and CDR2 SNEGSKA come from the germline V gene (reference sequence). The CDR3 covers 16 residues. Trimming shortened V by 1 base and J by 1 base, and 14 bases separated the two germline ends. CDR3 protein: CSARVRLTGAKNIQYF. CDR3 nucleotide sequence: TGCAGTGCTAGAGTTAGGCTCACGGGGGCCAAAAACATTCAGTACTTC.

In this sample, this clonotype is medium-sized. The CDR3 reads CASSPGGYGYTF. The CDR3 DNA reads as TGTGCCAGCAGCCCGGGTGGCTATGGCTACACCTTC. This rearrangement joins TRBV7-6 to TRBJ1-2; no clear D. V was trimmed by 5 bases and J by 4 bases, leaving 8 bases between them. The CDR3 totals 12 residues. Germline values: CDR1 SGHVS, CDR2 FNYEAQ.

The chain joins TRBV19 to TRBJ1-1, with 10 bases matching TRBD1. This CDR3 has 13 residues. The germline gives CDR1 LNHDA, CDR2 SQIVND (reference sequence). V was pared by 6 bases and J by 9 bases, with 7 bases of the junction left unmatched. CDR3 in amino acids: CASSRPGQGKAFF. CDR3 bases: TGTGCCAGTAGCCGACCGGGACAGGGGAAAGCTTTCTTT.

The chain recombines TRBV24-1 with TRBJ1-5; 9 bases fit TRBD1. Germline V gene sequence: CDR1 KGHDR, CDR2 SFDVKD. The CDR3 extends over 15 amino acids. The ends lost 5 bases at V and 6 bases at J; junction bases unmatched: 7. The CDR3 DNA reads as TGTGCCACCAGTGTGATGGGACAGGGAAGTCAGCCCCAGCATTTT. It translates to CATSVMGQGSQPQHF.

This clonotype was seen many times. This rearrangement joins TRBV15 to TRBJ1-4; 8 bases agree with TRBD1. After removal of 0 bases from V and 6 bases from J, the junction contained 6 bases not matched to a gene. CDR3 length: 16 amino acids. Looked up from germline, CDR1 is LNHNV and CDR2 is YYDKDF (reference sequence). The CDR3 here is CATSRDVTGGYEKLFF. The CDR3 nucleotides read TGTGCCACCAGCAGAGATGTAACAGGGGGTTATGAAAAACTGTTTTTT.

The rearrangement uses TRBV25-1 and TRBJ2-7; D remains ambiguous. CDR3 size: 12 residues. Between the trimmed V and J ends, which lost 4 bases and 3 bases, there was a span of 7 bases. CDR1 is MGHDK, CDR2 SYGVNS, per germline. The DNA of the CDR3 is TGTGCCAGCAGTGCTGCGGTCTACGAGCAGTACTTC. It encodes CASSAAVYEQYF.

The V call is TRBV2, the J call TRBJ1-1; D is uncertain. Trimming took 6 bases from V and 0 from J, leaving 8 bases between them. Germline-derived CDR1 and CDR2 are SNHLY and FYNNEI. The CDR3 extends over 13 amino acids. The CDR3 sequence: CASSKQLNTEAFF. The CDR3 region has the DNA TGTGCCAGCAGCAAACAGCTGAACACTGAAGCTTTCTTT.